Listed here are 16 T cell receptor beta chains from one sample, sequenced in a study of PD-L1 blockade in urothelial cancer. Produced via immunoSEQ multiplex PCR; TCRdb's table is partial and in-frame only. The repertoire holds roughly 91,000 clones, approximately 87% seen once, with about 15% in the top ten. Regarding time point: pretreatment peripheral blood. Sequencing used PBMCs, obtained around atezolizumab (anti-PD-L1) treatment. Receptors were obtained from a man aged 60 to 69 with urothelial cancer.

V and J are TRBV18 and TRBJ2-5; TRBD1 matches 7 bases. Trimming took 1 base from V and 5 from J; bases not matched to a gene: 7. Germline values: CDR1 KGHSH, CDR2 LQKENI. CDR3 length: 15 amino acids. Here the CDR3 DNA reads TGTGCCAGCTCACCACGGACAGGCGGGTCGGAGACCCAGTACTTC. As protein: CASSPRTGGSETQYF.

This sequence joins TRBV28 and TRBJ2-3; weak D call: TRBD2 (5 bases). The germline V and J ends were trimmed by 7 bases and 1 base, with 12 bases remaining between them. Germline assignment: CDR1 MDHEN and CDR2 SYDVKM. The CDR3 length is 14 residues. This CDR3 reads CASKSGDRTDTQYF. The CDR3 DNA is TGTGCCAGCAAATCCGGGGATCGCACAGATACGCAGTATTTT.

V and J are TRBV30 and TRBJ2-1; no clear D gene. V lost 0 bases to trimming and J lost 6 bases, with 3 bases between them. Germline assignment: CDR1 GTSNPN and CDR2 SVGIG (reference sequence). CDR3 size: 11 residues. The CDR3 loop is CAWSVSNEQFF. The CDR3 coding sequence is TGTGCCTGGAGTGTCTCCAATGAGCAGTTCTTC.

The J gene is TRBJ2-5, the V gene TRBV5-1; the match to TRBD1 covers 7 bases. Germline assignment: CDR1 SGHRS and CDR2 YFSETQ. This CDR3 comprises 14 residues. Trimming took 4 bases from V and 4 from J; bases not matched to a gene: 7. CDR3 DNA sequence: TGCGCCAGCAGCCCGACAGGGTGGGGAGAGACCCAGTACTTC. Translation: CASSPTGWGETQYF. Full variable domain (rest looked up from reference TRBV5-1 and TRBJ2-5): KAGVTQTPRYLIKTRGQQVTLSCSPISGHRSVSWYQQTPGQGLQFLFEYFSETQRNKGNFPGRFSGRQFSNSRSEMNVSTLELGDSALYLCASSPTGWGETQYFGPGTRLLVL.

The chain recombines TRBV5-4 with TRBJ1-2, with 8 bases matching TRBD1. CDR3 length: 15 residues. Unmatched junction bases numbered 10, after V lost 3 bases and J lost 6 bases. Germline CDR1 SGHNT, CDR2 YYREEE (reference sequence). CDR3 in DNA: TGTGCCAGCAGCTCCCCTCGGACAGGGAACAATGGCTACACCTTC. This sequence encodes CASSSPRTGNNGYTF.

The chain carries TRBV2 and TRBJ2-2; 9 positions match TRBD2. This CDR3 contains 16 residues. Germline-derived CDR1 and CDR2 are SNHLY and FYNNEI. V was pared by 2 bases and J by 4 bases, with 5 bases of the junction left unmatched. CDR3 in DNA: TGTGCCAGCAGTGAACGTGGTAGCGGGAGCACCGGGGAGCTGTTTTTT. Its protein product is CASSERGSGSTGELFF.

V usage is TRBV11-2 and J usage is TRBJ1-2; D is unresolved. CDR3 length: 16 residues. Germline V gene lookup returns CDR1 SGHAT and CDR2 FQNNGV. The germline V and J ends were trimmed by 1 base and 4 bases, with 16 bases remaining between them. CDR3 sequence: CASSLASITPSYGYTF. The CDR3 DNA reads TGTGCCAGCAGCTTAGCCAGTATAACCCCATCCTATGGCTACACCTTC.

This chain connects TRBV18 to TRBJ2-1; tentatively, D is TRBD2 (5 bases). The V gene lost 2 bases and the J gene lost 10 bases, with 15 bases spanning the gap. CDR3 length: 14 amino acids. The germline V gene has CDR1 KGHSH and CDR2 LQKENI. CDR3 coding DNA: TGTGCCAGCTCACCAGTTACGAGGGAAGGCGAGCAGTTCTTC. Translation gives CASSPVTREGEQFF.

The J gene is TRBJ1-5, the V gene TRBV27; 8 nucleotides align to TRBD1. Germline CDR1 reads MNHEY; CDR2 reads SMNVEV (reference sequence). The CDR3 consists of 16 residues. After removal of 6 bases from V and 4 bases from J, the junction contained 11 bases not matched to a gene. In DNA, the CDR3 is TGTGCCAGCAGGCCAGACAGGGGAGGGTCAAATCAGCCCCAGCATTTT. The encoded protein is CASRPDRGGSNQPQHF.

V usage is TRBV7-3 and J usage is TRBJ2-2; 9 bases map to TRBD1. Per the germline V gene, CDR1 is SGHTA and CDR2 is FQGTGA. Germline trimming cut 2 bases from V and 4 bases from J; bases unmatched to any gene: 11. The CDR3 runs to 18 residues. CDR3 sequence reads: CASSLYPHRGRATGELFF. DNA of the CDR3: TGTGCCAGCAGCTTATATCCGCACAGGGGGCGAGCCACCGGGGAGCTGTTTTTT.

The chain couples TRBV9 to TRBJ2-2, with D possibly being TRBD2 (5 bases). Germline V gene data show CDR1 as SGDLS and CDR2 as YYNGEE. The CDR3 sequence is 15 residues long. V lost 0 bases, J lost 3 bases, and 9 bases lay in between. The CDR3 DNA sequence: TGTGCCAGCAGCGTAGGAAGCGGCCACACCGGGGAGCTGTTTTTT. Protein sequence: CASSVGSGHTGELFF.

The chain links TRBV28 to TRBJ2-6; perhaps TRBD1 as D (5 bases). Trimming took off 2 bases at V and 4 bases at J, with 9 bases between the two ends. Germline V gives CDR1 MDHEN, CDR2 SYDVKM. CDR3 size: 15 residues. The CDR3 loop is CASSLQGGGANVLTF. CDR3 nucleotides: TGTGCCAGCAGTTTACAGGGCGGCGGGGCCAACGTCCTGACTTTC.

The rearrangement joins TRBV5-4 to TRBJ2-2; D is perhaps TRBD2 (5 bases). From germline, CDR1 is SGHNT and CDR2 YYREEE (reference sequence). This CDR3 is built from 16 residues. Trimming removed 0 bases at V and 1 base at J, with 10 bases between. CDR3 protein: CASSLELALNTGELFF. The CDR3 DNA is TGTGCCAGCAGCTTGGAGCTAGCCTTGAACACCGGGGAGCTGTTTTTT.

CDR3 protein: CASSPRDRDPSNQPQHF. Here the CDR3 DNA reads TGTGCCAGCTCACCACGGGACAGGGATCCTAGCAATCAGCCCCAGCATTTT. The chain combines TRBV18 with TRBJ1-5, with 9 bases identical to TRBD1. CDR3 size: 17 residues. The germline V gene has CDR1 KGHSH and CDR2 LQKENI. The J segment lost 0 bases and the V segment lost 1 base, leaving 4 bases of the junction unmatched.

The chain employs TRBV28 and TRBJ2-7, with 8 bases matching TRBD1. CDR3 length: 15 amino acids. Germline assignment: CDR1 MDHEN and CDR2 SYDVKM. The V and J ends lost 6 bases and 4 bases, in that order; junction bases with no gene match: 11. As DNA, the CDR3 is TGTGCCAGCAGGGGTATCCAGGGGGCGCCTTACGAGCAGTACTTC. Protein sequence: CASRGIQGAPYEQYF.

V gene TRBV19 combines with J gene TRBJ1-5; D is unclear. This CDR3 has 12 amino acids. Per the germline V gene, CDR1 is LNHDA and CDR2 is SQIVND (reference sequence). The V and J ends lost 6 bases and 3 bases respectively, with 6 bases between them. CDR3 region: CASREINQPQHF. In nucleotides, the CDR3 is TGTGCCAGTAGGGAGATCAATCAGCCCCAGCATTTT. Complete variable domain (other parts from reference TRBV19 and TRBJ1-5): DGGITQSPKYLFRKEGQNVTLSCEQNLNHDAMYWYRQDPGQGLRLIYYSQIVNDFQKGDIAEGYSVSREKKESFPLTVTSAQKNPTAFYLCASREINQPQHFGDGTRLSIL.